These 22 T cell receptor beta chains came from one sample sequenced in a study of T cell responses to AZD1222 COVID-19 vaccine. Sequencing was performed with immunoSEQ multiplex PCR; in TCRdb, only in-frame clones are kept and a portion is missing. Of roughly 86,000 clones in the sample, more than 80% were seen once. Material: peripheral blood, obtained on day 0 of AZD1222 vaccination. Receptors were obtained from an adult in good health.

This chain links TRBV29-1 with TRBJ2-2, with D possibly matching TRBD1 (6 bases). The CDR3 has 14 residues. The V end was cut by 5 bases, the J end by 0 bases, with 10 bases between. Germline CDR1 and CDR2: SQVTM and ANQGSEA. DNA for the CDR3: TGCAGCGTTTCAGGGGCAACGAACACCGGGGAGCTGTTTTTT. Its protein is CSVSGATNTGELFF.

This clone came up once. The chain uses TRBV10-2 and TRBJ2-7; tentatively, D is TRBD1 (5 bases). Trimming pared 6 bases from V and 4 bases from J, leaving 7 bases between. Germline V gives CDR1 WSHSY, CDR2 SAAADI. The CDR3 sequence is 11 residues long. The CDR3 nucleotides are TGCGCCAGCAGGCAGGGTTACGAGCAGTACTTC. It is translated as CASRQGYEQYF.

This clone was seen more than once but under ten times. The chain recombines TRBV4-1 with TRBJ1-3; D uncertain. V was clipped by 0 bases and J by 0 bases, with 9 bases between them. From germline, CDR1 is MGHRA and CDR2 YSYEKL. The CDR3 runs to 16 residues. In nucleotides, the CDR3 is TGCGCCAGCAGCCAAGAGGGCGGAGGCTCTGGAAACACCATATATTTT. Encoded protein: CASSQEGGGSGNTIYF.

This chain links TRBV19 with TRBJ2-3, with 11 bases that match TRBD2. V trimming: 1 base; J trimming: 5 bases; junction bases outside the gene matches: 2. Per the germline V gene, CDR1 is LNHDA and CDR2 is SQIVND (reference sequence). The CDR3 has 15 residues. This CDR3 reads CASSIVAGGKDTQYF. CDR3 DNA sequence: TGTGCCAGTAGTATAGTAGCGGGAGGGAAAGATACGCAGTATTTT.

The chain uses TRBV9 and TRBJ2-2; TRBD2 aligns across 10 bases. Germline V gene data show CDR1 as SGDLS and CDR2 as YYNGEE. This CDR3 spans 16 amino acids. The ends lost 3 bases at V and 5 bases at J; junction bases unmatched: 7. The CDR3 protein is CASSGGTSAYTGELFF. Here the CDR3 DNA reads TGTGCCAGCAGCGGCGGGACTAGCGCCTATACCGGGGAGCTGTTTTTT.

This chain uses TRBV19 with TRBJ2-1; TRBD1 matches 8 bases. The germline gives CDR1 LNHDA, CDR2 SQIVND (reference sequence). The CDR3 is 14 amino acids. Trimming cost V 5 bases and J 9 bases; bases outside gene matches: 9. The CDR3, as DNA: TGTGCCAGTAGTTTCCAGGGGGCCCGTCGTGAGCAGTTCTTC. Translating gives CASSFQGARREQFF.

The genes are TRBV25-1 and TRBJ2-3; 7 nucleotides match TRBD1. V lost 4 bases to trimming and J lost 3 bases; unmatched junction nucleotides: 10. Germline CDR1 and CDR2: MGHDK and SYGVNS. This CDR3 region has 16 residues. DNA of the CDR3: TGTGCCAGCAGTGGAGGTAGACAGGGTAGGACAGATACGCAGTATTTT. This sequence encodes CASSGGRQGRTDTQYF.

This clone occurred once. The gene calls are TRBV5-1 and TRBJ2-5; D perhaps matches TRBD2 (5 bases). The germline CDR1 and CDR2 sequences are SGHRS and YFSETQ. CDR3 size: 16 residues. V lost 1 base and J 0 bases, leaving 13 bases between the germline ends. The CDR3 DNA reads as TGCGCCAGCAGCTTGAGTGTCAGCGGAAACCAAGAGACCCAGTACTTC. It codes for CASSLSVSGNQETQYF. The full variable domain, with the rest looked up from reference TRBV5-1 and TRBJ2-5, is KAGVTQTPRYLIKTRGQQVTLSCSPISGHRSVSWYQQTPGQGLQFLFEYFSETQRNKGNFPGRFSGRQFSNSRSEMNVSTLELGDSALYLCASSLSVSGNQETQYFGPGTRLLVL.

The chain has TRBV25-1 and TRBJ2-1; D may be TRBD2 (6 bases). The CDR3 loop spans 18 amino acids. Germline V gene data show CDR1 as MGHDK and CDR2 as SYGVNS. V was clipped by 1 base and J by 2 bases, with 18 bases between them. CDR3 nucleotides: TGTGCCAGCAGTGAATCCCCAAACATGGGCGGGACCTACAATGAGCAGTTCTTC. Protein sequence: CASSESPNMGGTYNEQFF. Together with reference TRBV25-1 and TRBJ2-1, the CDR3 gives the full variable domain: EADIYQTPRYLVIGTGKKITLECSQTMGHDKMYWYQQDPGMELHLIHYSYGVNSTEKGDLSSESTVSRIRTEHFPLTLESARPSHTSQYLCASSESPNMGGTYNEQFFGPGTRLTVL.

The chain has TRBV1 and TRBJ2-7; the table's D gene call, TRBD2, was not cross checked with the DNA. TRBV1 is tagged as a pseudogene. This CDR3 has 18 residues. The CDR3 here is CTSSQIIRNGGLVDEQYF. In DNA form, the CDR3 reads TGCACCAGCAGCCAAATAATTCGAAACGGTGGACTAGTCGACGAGCAGTACTTC.

The chain has TRBV6-6 and TRBJ2-2, with TRBD1 as a possible D gene (6 bases). Germline values: CDR1 MNHNY, CDR2 SVGAGI (reference sequence). This CDR3 is built from 13 residues. V lost 6 bases to trimming and J lost 6 bases, with 11 bases between them. CDR3 loop: CASRTGTPGELFF. CDR3 DNA sequence: TGTGCCAGCAGGACCGGGACACCCGGGGAGCTGTTTTTT.

This clone appeared a single time. The V call is TRBV30, the J call TRBJ2-4; D gene ambiguous. There are 13 residues in the CDR3. Between the trimmed V and J ends, which lost 2 bases and 7 bases, there was a span of 12 bases. Germline V gives CDR1 GTSNPN, CDR2 SVGIG (reference sequence). Here the CDR3 DNA reads TGTGCCTGGAGTACTCCCCCCGCCAACATTCAGTACTTC. Amino acids: CAWSTPPANIQYF.

The chain links TRBV18 to TRBJ2-7, with TRBD2 matching over 8 bases. The CDR3 length is 18 residues. Per the germline V gene, CDR1 is KGHSH and CDR2 is LQKENI. The V and J ends lost 1 base and 2 bases, in that order; junction bases with no gene match: 13. CDR3 in DNA: TGTGCCAGCTCACCACGCGTAGCGGGGAACCGCCTAACCTACGAGCAGTACTTC. Protein: CASSPRVAGNRLTYEQYF.

The chain joins TRBV21-1 to TRBJ1-5. TRBV21-1 corresponds to a pseudogene. The CDR3 contains 17 residues. The CDR3 coding sequence is TGTGCCAGCAGCAAAGGAGACACGAGGGACGGGAATCAGCCCCAGCATTTT. Residues: CASSKGDTRDGNQPQHF.

This sequence joins TRBV6-5 and TRBJ2-7; 8 positions match TRBD1. Germline V gene lookup returns CDR1 MNHEY and CDR2 SVGAGI. V shed 2 bases, J shed 7 bases, and the junction held 7 bases outside the gene matches. The CDR3 extends over 14 amino acids. The CDR3 nucleotides are TGTGCCAGCAGTTACGCCCAGGGGGCCCCAGAGCAGTACTTC. Encoded protein: CASSYAQGAPEQYF.

The V call is TRBV11-3, the J call TRBJ2-1; D unclear. Germline assignment: CDR1 SGHNT and CDR2 YENEEA. The CDR3 extends over 15 amino acids. With 1 base removed from V and 0 bases from J, the gap between germline ends came to 7 bases. The CDR3 loop reads CASSLGLFSYNEQFF. The CDR3 bases are TGTGCCAGCAGCTTAGGTTTATTCTCCTACAATGAGCAGTTCTTC.

This sequence joins TRBV9 and TRBJ1-3; tentatively, D is TRBD1 (6 bases). The V and J ends lost 6 bases and 1 base respectively, with 11 bases between them. The CDR3 length is 14 residues. Germline-derived CDR1 and CDR2 are SGDLS and YYNGEE. The CDR3 DNA follows: TGTGCCAGCAATCCAGGGGATTCTGGAAACACCATATATTTT. Encoded protein: CASNPGDSGNTIYF.

This rearrangement joins TRBV6-1 to TRBJ1-6; D is undetermined. The V gene's germline CDR1 is MNHNS and CDR2 SASEGT. V lost 1 base, J lost 10 bases, and 11 bases lay in between. The CDR3 runs 14 residues. The CDR3 reads CASSEVPENSPLHF. CDR3 sequence (DNA): TGTGCCAGCAGTGAAGTGCCAGAAAACTCACCCCTCCACTTT.

The V call is TRBV18, the J call TRBJ2-6; TRBD2 is a possible D gene (6 bases). This CDR3 region has 14 residues. Germline V gene lookup returns CDR1 KGHSH and CDR2 LQKENI. V lost 7 bases, J lost 0 bases, and 7 bases lay in between. Here the CDR3 DNA reads TGTGCCAGCTTGCGGGGCTCTGGGGCCAACGTCCTGACTTTC. Translated: CASLRGSGANVLTF.

This chain uses TRBV5-1 with TRBJ1-1; TRBD1 aligns across 7 bases. Germline assignment: CDR1 SGHRS and CDR2 YFSETQ. This CDR3 comprises 15 residues. The V and J ends lost 0 bases and 6 bases, in that order; junction bases with no gene match: 8. In DNA, the CDR3 is TGCGCCAGCAGCTTGGACCCTCGACAGGGCGCTGAAGCTTTCTTT. This gives the protein CASSLDPRQGAEAFF.

The chain combines TRBV6-2 or TRBV6-3 with TRBJ2-7; 8 bases line up with TRBD1. J gave up 4 bases and V 2 bases, and 4 bases lay outside the gene matches. CDR3 length: 14 amino acids. Germline loops: CDR1 MNHEY, CDR2 SVGEGT. CDR3 sequence: CASSYRGQVYEQYF. The CDR3, as DNA: TGTGCCAGCAGTTACAGGGGACAGGTTTACGAGCAGTACTTC.

This rearrangement joins TRBV11-2 to TRBJ1-3, with 7 positions matching TRBD1. The CDR3 runs 17 residues. The germline V gene has CDR1 SGHAT and CDR2 FQNNGV. Trimming cost V 4 bases and J 2 bases; bases outside gene matches: 11. The CDR3 here is CASSSYAGQRTGNTIYF. The CDR3 nucleotides are TGTGCCAGCAGCTCATACGCGGGACAGAGGACTGGAAACACCATATATTTT. Combining the CDR3 with reference TRBV11-2 and TRBJ1-3 gives the whole variable domain EAGVAQSPRYKIIEKRQSVAFWCNPISGHATLYWYQQILGQGPKLLIQFQNNGVVDDSQLPKDRFSAERLKGVDSTLKIQPAKLEDSAVYLCASSSYAGQRTGNTIYFGEGSWLTVV.